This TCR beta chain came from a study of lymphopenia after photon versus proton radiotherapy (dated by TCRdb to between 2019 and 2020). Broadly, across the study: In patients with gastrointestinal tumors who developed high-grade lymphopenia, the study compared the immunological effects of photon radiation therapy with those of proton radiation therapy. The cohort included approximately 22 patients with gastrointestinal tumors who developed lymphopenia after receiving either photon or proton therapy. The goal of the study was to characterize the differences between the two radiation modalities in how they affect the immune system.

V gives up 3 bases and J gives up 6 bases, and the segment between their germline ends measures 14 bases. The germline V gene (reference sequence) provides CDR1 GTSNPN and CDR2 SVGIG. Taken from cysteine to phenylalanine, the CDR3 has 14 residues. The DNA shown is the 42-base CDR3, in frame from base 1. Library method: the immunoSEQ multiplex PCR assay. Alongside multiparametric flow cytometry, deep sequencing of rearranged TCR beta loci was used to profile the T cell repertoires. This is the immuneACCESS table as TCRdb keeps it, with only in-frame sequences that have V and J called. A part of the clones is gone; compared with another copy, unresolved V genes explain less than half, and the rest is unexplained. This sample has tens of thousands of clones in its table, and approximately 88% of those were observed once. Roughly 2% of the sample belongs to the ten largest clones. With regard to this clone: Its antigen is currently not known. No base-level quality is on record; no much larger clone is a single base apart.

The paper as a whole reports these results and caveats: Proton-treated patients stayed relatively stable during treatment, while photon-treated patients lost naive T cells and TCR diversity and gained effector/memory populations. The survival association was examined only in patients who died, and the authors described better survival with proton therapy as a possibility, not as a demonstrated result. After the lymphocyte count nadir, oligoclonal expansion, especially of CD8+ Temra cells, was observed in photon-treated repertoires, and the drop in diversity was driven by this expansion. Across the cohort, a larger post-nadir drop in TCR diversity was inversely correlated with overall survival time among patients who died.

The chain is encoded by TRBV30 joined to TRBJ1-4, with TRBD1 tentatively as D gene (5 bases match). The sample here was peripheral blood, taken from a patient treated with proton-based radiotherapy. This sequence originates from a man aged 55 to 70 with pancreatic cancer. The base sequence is TGTGCCTGGAGCAAGAAGTCGGGGGATGAAAAACTGTTTTTT. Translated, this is CAWSKKSGDEKLFF.